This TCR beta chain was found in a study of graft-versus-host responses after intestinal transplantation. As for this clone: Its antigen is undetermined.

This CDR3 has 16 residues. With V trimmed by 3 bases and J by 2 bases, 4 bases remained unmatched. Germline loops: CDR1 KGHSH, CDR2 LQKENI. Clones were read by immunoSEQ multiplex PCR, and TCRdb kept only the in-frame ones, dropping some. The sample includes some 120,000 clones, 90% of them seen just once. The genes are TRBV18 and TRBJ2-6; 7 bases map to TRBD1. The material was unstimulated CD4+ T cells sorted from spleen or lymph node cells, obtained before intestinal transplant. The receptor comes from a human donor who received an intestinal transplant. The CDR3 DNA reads TGTGCCAGCTCACCCGACAGGGTACCTGGGGCCAACGTCCTGACTTTC. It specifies CASSPDRVPGANVLTF.